This TCR beta chain was identified in a study of T cell responses to AZD1222 COVID-19 vaccine. General observations from the study: Possibly, clonal diversity was underestimated; donors were largely white British and included more females.

Turning to this clone: Its antigen is currently unknown.

The CDR3 runs 15 residues. Germline V gene data show CDR1 as ENHRY and CDR2 as SYGVKD. Trimming left V 6 bases short and J 1 base short, with 16 bases between. TCRdb keeps only in-frame clones here, not all; method: immunoSEQ multiplex PCR. Among over 65,000 clones listed, about 86% were seen once. The genes are TRBV10-3 and TRBJ2-7; D may match TRBD1 or TRBD2 (7 bases each). The clonotype was recovered from an adult in good health. Sequenced material: peripheral blood, taken on day 0 of AZD1222 vaccination. CDR3 residues: CAIRPDREGSYEQYF. The CDR3 DNA is TGTGCCATCAGACCTGACAGGGAGGGATCCTACGAGCAGTACTTC.